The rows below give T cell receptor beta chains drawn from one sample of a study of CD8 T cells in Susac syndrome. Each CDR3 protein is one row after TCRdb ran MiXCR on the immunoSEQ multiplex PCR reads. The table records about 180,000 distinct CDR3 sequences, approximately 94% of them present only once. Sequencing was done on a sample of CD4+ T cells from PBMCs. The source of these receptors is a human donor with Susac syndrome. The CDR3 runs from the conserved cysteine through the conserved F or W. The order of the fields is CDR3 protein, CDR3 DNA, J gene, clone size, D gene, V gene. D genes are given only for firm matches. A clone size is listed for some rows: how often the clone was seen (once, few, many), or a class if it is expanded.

cdr3_aa: CASSLAGAGADTQYF; cdr3_nt: TGTGCCAGCAGCCTAGCGGGAGCGGGGGCAGATACGCAGTATTTT; j_call: TRBJ2-3; clone_size: .; d_call: TRBD2; v_call: TRBV6-6
cdr3_aa: CSVEADGETQYF; cdr3_nt: TGCAGCGTTGAAGCAGATGGGGAGACCCAGTACTTC; j_call: TRBJ2-5; clone_size: .; d_call: .; v_call: TRBV29-1
cdr3_aa: CASTTSGQAGNEQYF; cdr3_nt: TGTGCCAGCACCACGTCGGGACAGGCTGGGAACGAGCAGTACTTC; j_call: TRBJ2-7; clone_size: .; d_call: TRBD1; v_call: TRBV28
cdr3_aa: CASSSENFTPLHF; cdr3_nt: TGTGCCAGCAGCTCGGAGAACTTTACACCCCTCCACTTT; j_call: TRBJ1-6; clone_size: .; d_call: .; v_call: TRBV7-3
cdr3_aa: CASSFPGQGRETQYF; cdr3_nt: TGTGCCAGCAGCTTTCCGGGACAGGGGAGGGAGACCCAGTACTTC; j_call: TRBJ2-5; clone_size: .; d_call: TRBD1; v_call: TRBV11-2
cdr3_aa: CASRQGPTLRYF; cdr3_nt: TGTGCCAGCAGACAGGGGCCTACCCTCAGGTATTTT; j_call: TRBJ2-3; clone_size: .; d_call: .; v_call: TRBV21-1
cdr3_aa: CASSGRRGNTQYF; cdr3_nt: TGTGCCAGCAGCGGTCGAAGGGGAAATACGCAGTATTTT; j_call: TRBJ2-3; clone_size: .; d_call: .; v_call: TRBV9
cdr3_aa: CASSPKWGVKISSESNTGELFF; cdr3_nt: TGTGCCAGCAGCCCCAAGTGGGGGGTGAAGATCAGTAGCGAATCGAACACCGGGGAGCTGTTTTTT; j_call: TRBJ2-2; clone_size: .; d_call: .; v_call: TRBV11-1
cdr3_aa: CASSPGTSGQETQYF; cdr3_nt: TGTGCCAGCAGCCCGGGGACTAGCGGACAAGAGACCCAGTACTTC; j_call: TRBJ2-5; clone_size: .; d_call: TRBD2; v_call: TRBV5-6
cdr3_aa: CASSIDYRADTQYF; cdr3_nt: TGTGCCAGTAGTATAGACTACCGAGCAGATACGCAGTATTTT; j_call: TRBJ2-3; clone_size: .; d_call: .; v_call: TRBV19
cdr3_aa: CASSRTARNQPQHF; cdr3_nt: TGTGCCAGTTCCCGGACAGCCCGAAATCAGCCCCAGCATTTT; j_call: TRBJ1-5; clone_size: .; d_call: .; v_call: TRBV19
cdr3_aa: CAWRGTPNTGELFF; cdr3_nt: TGTGCCTGGAGGGGGACACCTAACACCGGGGAGCTGTTTTTT; j_call: TRBJ2-2; clone_size: .; d_call: .; v_call: TRBV30
cdr3_aa: CAWSSVLNTEAFF; cdr3_nt: TGTGCCTGGAGTTCGGTATTGAACACTGAAGCTTTCTTT; j_call: TRBJ1-1; clone_size: .; d_call: .; v_call: TRBV30
cdr3_aa: CASSLDSAGTQYF; cdr3_nt: TGCGCCAGCAGCTTGGACTCTGCGGGGACCCAGTACTTC; j_call: TRBJ2-5; clone_size: once; d_call: .; v_call: TRBV5-1
cdr3_aa: CSVAWDREQFF; cdr3_nt: TGCAGCGTTGCCTGGGACAGGGAGCAGTTCTTC; j_call: TRBJ2-1; clone_size: .; d_call: TRBD1; v_call: TRBV29-1
cdr3_aa: CASSYSQTDLYGYTF; cdr3_nt: TGTGCCAGCAGTTACTCGCAAACAGATCTCTATGGCTACACCTTC; j_call: TRBJ1-2; clone_size: .; d_call: .; v_call: TRBV6-2/TRBV6-3
cdr3_aa: CATSREELFKNTEAFF; cdr3_nt: TGTGCCACCAGCAGAGAGGAACTTTTCAAGAACACTGAAGCTTTCTTT; j_call: TRBJ1-1; clone_size: .; d_call: .; v_call: TRBV15
cdr3_aa: CASQSLANEQFF; cdr3_nt: TGTGCCAGCCAATCTCTCGCCAATGAGCAGTTCTTC; j_call: TRBJ2-1; clone_size: .; d_call: .; v_call: TRBV28
cdr3_aa: CASSLWFNQPQHF; cdr3_nt: TGTGCCAGCAGCTTATGGTTCAATCAGCCCCAGCATTTT; j_call: TRBJ1-5; clone_size: once; d_call: .; v_call: TRBV7-2
cdr3_aa: CASSLRDPKLELFF; cdr3_nt: TGTGCCAGCAGCCTCCGGGACCCCAAGTTGGAGCTGTTTTTT; j_call: TRBJ2-2; clone_size: .; d_call: .; v_call: TRBV7-2
cdr3_aa: CATSDQEAFF; cdr3_nt: TGTGCCACCAGTGACCAAGAAGCTTTCTTT; j_call: TRBJ1-1; clone_size: .; d_call: .; v_call: TRBV24-1
cdr3_aa: CASSYPPIHNEQFF; cdr3_nt: TGTGCCAGCAGTTACCCCCCCATACACAATGAGCAGTTCTTC; j_call: TRBJ2-1; clone_size: .; d_call: .; v_call: TRBV6-2/TRBV6-3
cdr3_aa: CATSPVRAGSTDTQYF; cdr3_nt: TGTGCCACCAGCCCCGTCCGCGCAGGAAGCACAGATACGCAGTATTTT; j_call: TRBJ2-3; clone_size: .; d_call: .; v_call: TRBV24-1
cdr3_aa: CSVGGYNEQFF; cdr3_nt: TGCAGCGTCGGAGGGTACAATGAGCAGTTCTTC; j_call: TRBJ2-1; clone_size: .; d_call: .; v_call: TRBV29-1
cdr3_aa: CASSEWGLGPYNEQFF; cdr3_nt: TGTGCCAGCAGTGAATGGGGCCTTGGACCCTACAATGAGCAGTTCTTC; j_call: TRBJ2-1; clone_size: .; d_call: .; v_call: TRBV25-1
cdr3_aa: CSVASGAGGYVEQFF; cdr3_nt: TGCAGCGTCGCGTCAGGGGCCGGGGGGTACGTTGAGCAGTTCTTC; j_call: TRBJ2-1; clone_size: .; d_call: .; v_call: TRBV29-1
cdr3_aa: CASQKTSRGNIQYF; cdr3_nt: TGTGCCAGCCAGAAGACTAGCCGGGGAAACATTCAGTACTTC; j_call: TRBJ2-4; clone_size: .; d_call: TRBD2; v_call: TRBV28
cdr3_aa: CASSPRLAGPYNEQFF; cdr3_nt: TGTGCCAGCAGTCCGCGACTAGCGGGCCCGTACAATGAGCAGTTCTTC; j_call: TRBJ2-1; clone_size: .; d_call: TRBD2; v_call: TRBV27
cdr3_aa: CASSLAGRVTEAFF; cdr3_nt: TGCGCCAGCAGCTTGGCCGGGAGGGTCACTGAAGCTTTCTTT; j_call: TRBJ1-1; clone_size: once; d_call: .; v_call: TRBV5-1
cdr3_aa: CAISKDRDSSSYNEQFF; cdr3_nt: TGTGCCATCAGTAAAGATAGGGACAGTAGCTCCTACAATGAGCAGTTCTTC; j_call: TRBJ2-1; clone_size: .; d_call: TRBD1; v_call: TRBV10-3
cdr3_aa: CASSVAGRTGELFF; cdr3_nt: TGTGCCAGCAGCGTAGCCGGGAGGACCGGGGAGCTGTTTTTT; j_call: TRBJ2-2; clone_size: few; d_call: TRBD2; v_call: TRBV9